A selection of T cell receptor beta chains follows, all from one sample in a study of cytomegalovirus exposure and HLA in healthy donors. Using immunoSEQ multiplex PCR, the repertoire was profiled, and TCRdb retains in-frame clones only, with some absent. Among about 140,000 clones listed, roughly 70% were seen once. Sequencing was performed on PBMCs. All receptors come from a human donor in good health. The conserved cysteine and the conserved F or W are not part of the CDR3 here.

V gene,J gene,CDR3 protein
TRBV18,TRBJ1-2,ASSIPGTGNYGYT
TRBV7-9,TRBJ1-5,ASSLDTGPQH
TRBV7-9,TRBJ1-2,ASSFTGGYGYT
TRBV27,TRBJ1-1,ASSSPLRGRLETEAF
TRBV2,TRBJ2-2,ASSRGLSGELF
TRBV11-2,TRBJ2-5,ASSSIRDRGGPETQY
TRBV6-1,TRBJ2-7,ASSWTYLYEQY
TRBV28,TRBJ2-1,PEPGLRYNEQF
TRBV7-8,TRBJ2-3,ASSLLSSVSTDTQY
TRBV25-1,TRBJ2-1,ASSPGGLNEQF
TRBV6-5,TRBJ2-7,ASGLGGAGYEQY
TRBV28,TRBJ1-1,ANSRGETGGEAF
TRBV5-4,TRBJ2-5,ASSLGTSGRLETQY
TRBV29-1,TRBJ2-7,SVGGPTAYEQY
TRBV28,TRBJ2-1,ASSPQYNEQF
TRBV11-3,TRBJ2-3,ASSLQIPSVPSTDTQY
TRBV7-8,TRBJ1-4,ASRYDRDTEKLF
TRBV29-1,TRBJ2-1,SLSLGRSYNEQF
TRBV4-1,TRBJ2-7,ASSLTSGAYEQY
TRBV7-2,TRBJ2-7,ASSPMTTLEQY
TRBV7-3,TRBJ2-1,ASSPQGRTRDYNYNEQF
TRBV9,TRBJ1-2,ASSASGTGDYGYT
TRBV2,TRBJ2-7,ASSDGSEVYEQY
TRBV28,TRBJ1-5,ATRTGGAYSNQPQH
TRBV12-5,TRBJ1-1,ASGLGTGVYTEAF
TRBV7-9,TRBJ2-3,ASSLKAGGGTDTQY
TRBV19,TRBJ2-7,ATRLGQLGAEQY
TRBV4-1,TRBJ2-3,ASKRGGADTQY
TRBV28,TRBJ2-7,ASILTGTYEQY
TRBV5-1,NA,ASSEGVIDEQY
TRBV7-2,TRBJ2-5,ASSHGDRETQY
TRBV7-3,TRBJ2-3,ASSPTTAGQGVGTDTQY
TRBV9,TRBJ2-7,ASSVEGASYEQY
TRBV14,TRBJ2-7,ASSQGGYYEQY
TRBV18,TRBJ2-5,ASSPSRGETQY
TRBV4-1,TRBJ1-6,ASSPNQGAFSPLH